The next 20 T cell receptor beta chains were all read from a single sample in a study of regulatory T cells in long-lasting Graves disease. Time point here: newly diagnosed GD, antithyroid drugs for less than 3 months. Isolated PBMC RNA provided the starting material for the TCR library. CDR3-region Arm-PCR and iRepertoire HTBI primers produced the TCR beta libraries. MiXCR, run by TCRdb on the multiplex PCR reads, gives a single entry per CDR3 protein. The sample carries roughly 610,000 distinct CDR3 sequences, 15% to 20% recorded once. This sample was also put to use in a study of T cells in Graves' hyperthyroidism and ophthalmopathy.

This material consisted of peripheral blood mononuclear cells (PBMCs), taken at new diagnosis, from a patient treated with antithyroid drugs. Source of these receptors: a man between 18 and 29 years old with Graves disease.

The rearrangement joins TRBV10-2 to TRBJ1-2; D is unresolved. Trimming pared 7 bases from V and 8 bases from J, leaving 23 bases between. The V gene's germline CDR1 is WSHSY and CDR2 SAAADI. The CDR3 loop spans 15 amino acids. Here the CDR3 reads CASILSEGSLSGYTF. CDR3 sequence (DNA): TGCGCCAGCATTTTATCCGAGGGAAGTTTATCGGGCTACACCTTC.

This clonotype was observed at least ten times. The chain employs TRBV3-1 and TRBJ1-5; TRBD1 agrees at 9 bases. Germline trimming cut 4 bases from V and 9 bases from J; bases unmatched to any gene: 10. The germline gives CDR1 LGHDT, CDR2 YNNKEL (reference sequence). This CDR3 comprises 15 residues. CDR3 loop: CASSLGQGRGSPQHF. The CDR3 DNA reads TGTGCCAGCAGCCTCGGACAGGGGAGAGGATCGCCCCAGCATTTT.

This clonotype turned up a few times. The V and J genes are TRBV4-1 and TRBJ2-7; 7 bases agree with TRBD2. CDR3 length: 13 amino acids. V was clipped by 0 bases and J by 7 bases; unmatched bases: 3. Germline V lookup: CDR1 MGHRA, CDR2 YSYEKL. CDR3 protein: CASSQELAWEQYF. CDR3 nucleotides: TGCGCCAGCAGCCAAGAACTAGCGTGGGAGCAGTACTTC.

In this sample, this clonotype turned up many times. This CDR3 reads CASSPGTGAGYEQYF. As DNA, the CDR3 is TGTGCCAGCTCACCCGGGACAGGAGCCGGATACGAGCAGTACTTC. The chain joins TRBV18 to TRBJ2-7; 8 bases map to TRBD1. In germline, CDR1 is KGHSH, CDR2 LQKENI. Trimming removed 3 bases from V and 4 bases from J; junction bases left unmatched: 8. The CDR3 is 15 amino acids.

In the case of this clonotype: A much larger clone sits a single nucleotide away, making a read error possible. The rearrangement joins TRBV7-3 to TRBJ2-2, with 11 nucleotides matching TRBD1. This CDR3 contains 16 residues. CDR1 and CDR2 from the germline V gene are SGHTA and FQGTGA. V trimming: 5 bases; J trimming: 6 bases; junction bases outside the gene matches: 8. CDR3 residues: CASSKPGQGGAGELFF. DNA of the CDR3: TGTGCCAGCAGCAAACCGGGACAGGGGGGTGCCGGGGAGCTGTTTTTT.

This clonotype was found many times. J is TRBJ2-1 and V is TRBV24-1; the match to TRBD1 covers 8 bases. The CDR3 contains 14 residues. With 1 base clipped from V and 6 bases from J, the junction kept 1 base outside the gene matches. Germline values: CDR1 KGHDR, CDR2 SFDVKD. CDR3 loop: CATSDFTGGNEQFF. In nucleotides, the CDR3 is TGTGCCACCAGTGATTTTACAGGGGGCAATGAGCAGTTCTTC.

The rearrangement joins TRBV2 to TRBJ1-1, with 7 bases identical to TRBD1. CDR3 length equals 14 residues. V dropped 4 bases and J dropped 1; count of bases not matched to a gene: 3. CDR1 is SNHLY, CDR2 FYNNEI, per germline. The CDR3 nucleotides read TGTGCCAGCAGTGGGAACAGGGGGAACACTGAAGCTTTCTTT. Translation gives CASSGNRGNTEAFF.

Ten or more counts support this clonotype. This chain connects TRBV6-2 or TRBV6-3 to TRBJ2-3; the match to TRBD2 covers 11 bases. CDR3 length: 16 amino acids. Germline CDR1 is MNHEY and CDR2 is SVGEGT. V lost 4 bases to trimming and J lost 3 bases; unmatched junction nucleotides: 6. The CDR3, as DNA: TGTGCCAGCAGTTCTTTTAGCGGGAGGGATACAGATACGCAGTATTTT. Its translation is CASSSFSGRDTDTQYF.

This clonotype was counted a few times. Written as DNA, the CDR3 is TGTGCCTGGGGATCCAATTACAATGAGCAGTTCTTC. Amino acids: CAWGSNYNEQFF. The chain couples TRBV30 to TRBJ2-1; D is unresolved. CDR3 length: 12 amino acids. Trimming shortened V by 5 bases and J by 4 bases, and 9 bases separated the two germline ends. Looked up from germline, CDR1 is GTSNPN and CDR2 is SVGIG (reference sequence).

The chain couples TRBV27 to TRBJ2-1; a possible D gene is TRBD2 (6 bases). This CDR3 has 14 residues. The germline CDR1 and CDR2 sequences are MNHEY and SMNVEV (reference sequence). V lost 3 bases, J lost 6 bases, and 12 bases lay in between. The CDR3 bases are TGTGCCAGCAGTTTTAGGGAGGTCCGCAATGAGCAGTTCTTC. Its protein product is CASSFREVRNEQFF.

This clonotype was seen ten or more times. This sequence joins TRBV2 and TRBJ2-1; 7 positions agree with TRBD2. Looked up from germline, CDR1 is SNHLY and CDR2 is FYNNEI. The CDR3 has 16 amino acids. V lost 3 bases, J lost 9 bases, and 14 bases stayed unmatched. CDR3 protein: CASSDRAGAIGGEQFF. The CDR3 DNA reads TGTGCCAGCAGTGACCGCGCGGGAGCCATCGGGGGTGAGCAGTTCTTC.

This clonotype occurred once. The genes are TRBV29-1 and TRBJ2-1; 7 bases are shared with TRBD2. The germline gives CDR1 SQVTM, CDR2 ANQGSEA. The CDR3 contains 14 residues. The junction had 6 bases not matched to a gene; V was cut back by 4 bases and J by 3 bases. Here the CDR3 reads CSVVQRGLYNEQFF. Here the CDR3 DNA reads TGCAGCGTTGTCCAGCGGGGCCTCTACAATGAGCAGTTCTTC.

The chain recombines TRBV2 with TRBJ1-5, with TRBD1 matching 8 bases. V dropped 3 bases and J dropped 0; count of bases not matched to a gene: 16. Looked up from germline, CDR1 is SNHLY and CDR2 is FYNNEI. CDR3 length: 20 residues. The CDR3, as DNA: TGTGCCAGCAGTGATCCACAGGGGGAGGTGGGGGGGTATAGCAATCAGCCCCAGCATTTT. Protein product: CASSDPQGEVGGYSNQPQHF.

This clonotype was counted at least ten times. The V and J genes are TRBV7-9 and TRBJ1-1, with D unresolved. There are 11 residues in the CDR3. Trimming cost V 10 bases and J 1 base, with 7 bases left between them. Per the germline V gene, CDR1 is SEHNR and CDR2 is FQNEAQ (reference sequence). CDR3 sequence reads: CATWGNTEAFF. CDR3 in DNA: TGTGCCACCTGGGGGAACACTGAAGCTTTCTTT.

The V gene is TRBV9, the J gene TRBJ1-5; D gene ambiguous. Per germline, CDR1 SGDLS and CDR2 YYNGEE. Trimming stripped 5 bases from V and 3 bases from J, with 9 bases between. The CDR3 spans 13 residues. CDR3 sequence reads: CASSPSVNQPQHF. DNA for the CDR3: TGTGCCAGCAGTCCTTCGGTCAATCAGCCCCAGCATTTT.

This clonotype has at least ten counts. The genes are TRBV11-3 and TRBJ2-1, with 8 bases aligning to TRBD2. Germline V lookup: CDR1 SGHNT, CDR2 YENEEA. After removal of 1 base from V and 10 bases from J, the junction contained 3 bases not matched to a gene. The CDR3 has 13 amino acids. The CDR3 bases are TGTGCCAGCAGCTTAGGGGGACTAGGCGAGCAGTTCTTC. Residues: CASSLGGLGEQFF.

The rearrangement joins TRBV3-1 to TRBJ2-1, with TRBD2 identical over 12 bases. This CDR3 has 18 residues. With V trimmed by 4 bases and J by 1 base, 8 bases remained unmatched. Germline V gives CDR1 LGHDT, CDR2 YNNKEL (reference sequence). CDR3 loop: CASSRGLAGGSSYNEQFF. Written as DNA, the CDR3 is TGTGCCAGCAGCCGGGGGCTAGCGGGAGGGAGTTCCTACAATGAGCAGTTCTTC.

For this clonotype: This CDR3 fails to terminate in the conserved phenylalanine or tryptophan, so it likely reflects a read error. No DNA is shown, since the ends of the CDR3 on it are uncertain; the CDR3 is the one TCRdb lists. The rearrangement joins TRBV7-9 to TRBJ2-1; the listed D gene, TRBD2, was not tested against the DNA. Germline V gene lookup returns CDR1 SEHNR and CDR2 FQNEAQ (reference sequence). The CDR3 has 12 residues if both end residues are counted. CDR3 in amino acids: CASSLERFPPTL.

In this sample, this clonotype turned up many times. V and J are TRBV5-1 and TRBJ1-6, with 7 positions matching TRBD1. The germline V gene encodes CDR1 SGHRS and CDR2 YFSETQ. CDR3 length equals 14 residues. Unmatched junction bases numbered 5, after V lost 3 bases and J lost 8 bases. The DNA of the CDR3 is TGCGCCAGCAGCTCGACAGGGTTTGATTCACCCCTCCACTTT. It is translated as CASSSTGFDSPLHF.

In this sample, this clonotype turned up many times. The chain couples TRBV28 to TRBJ2-4; no clear D gene. The germline V and J ends were trimmed by 4 bases and 4 bases, with 5 bases remaining between them. The CDR3 is made up of 12 amino acids. Germline V CDR1 and CDR2: MDHEN, SYDVKM. The CDR3: CASSSLKNIQYF. CDR3 nucleotides: TGTGCCAGCAGTTCGTTAAAAAACATTCAGTACTTC. The whole variable domain, remainder taken from reference TRBV28 and TRBJ2-4, is DVKVTQSSRYLVKRTGEKVFLECVQDMDHENMFWYRQDPGLGLRLIYFSYDVKMKEKGDIPEGYSVSREKKERFSLILESASTNQTSMYLCASSSLKNIQYFGAGTRLSVL.